This T cell receptor (beta chain) comes out of a study of cytomegalovirus exposure and HLA in healthy donors (dated by TCRdb to the late 2010s). With respect to the entire study: An earlier analysis of fewer than 750 of the donors reported about 260 Gb of sequence data and 95 million to 120 million unique TCR beta sequences obtained from about 180 million T cells. An early release that covered roughly 600 HLA-typed donors contained approximately 300 gigabases of sequencing data and approximately 85 million unique TCR sequences. Of the approximately 400 genotyped donors, over 70% fell in the genetic ancestry cluster associated with self-reported Caucasian donors. The study aimed to test whether signatures of past pathogen exposure could be identified by cataloging public T cell receptors. The study used immunosequencing to profile the T cell repertoires of some 600 subjects and linked those repertoires to cytomegalovirus serostatus. In addition to the first cohort of roughly 670 subjects, a separate validation cohort of 120 different subjects was used. The study combined high-throughput TCR immunosequencing, statistical association of individual TCRs with disease status, and machine learning to predict cytomegalovirus infection status. In a later analysis, previously published TCR beta repertoires from 666 donors were re-analyzed and high-resolution HLA genotyping was added so that TCR occurrence patterns could be studied. Rather than drawing on any new phenotypic data, the later analysis identified candidate immune exposures from TCR beta sequences and the way those sequences occurred across donors. An earlier analysis of approximately 630 of the donors applied high-throughput TCR beta sequencing to assess whether each TCR beta V gene segment acted as functional or pseudogenic. Donor age, sex, ethnicity and CMV serostatus were collected together with the repertoire data. A later genetic analysis took genome-wide SNP genotypes for about three fifths of the roughly 700 donors and used that subset as a discovery cohort. All discovery cohort repertoires had been generated on a single sequencing platform. HLA typing covered class I and class II loci at four-digit resolution. The number of typed donors differed by locus: about 629-630 for A, B, C, DRB1 and DQB1; approximately 520 for DQA1; 606 for DPA1; and 400 to 480 for DPB1. Five DR-DQ haplotypes were treated as single units for association and clustering because of strong linkage in the cohort. Across some 400 genotyped donors of the cohort, an average of roughly 230,000 unique TCR beta nucleotide sequences per donor were sequenced, and approximately 17% of those sequences were non-productive.

General study outcomes and caveats: A total of 150 to 200 TCR beta chains were listed by the study as associated with cytomegalovirus. Seventeen rarely observed V segments, including chromosome 9 orphons, were excluded from the earlier analysis of about 610 of the donors because counts were too low. In a later analysis, the rate of TCR association differed among HLA loci, with DRB1 alleles having the most associated TCRs and HLA-C alleles having the fewest. Assigning TCR associations to individual alleles was difficult when HLA alleles, especially DR and DQ, strongly co-occurred. Because the 87-base-pair reads could not distinguish some IMGT-functional V segments, including TRBV6-2 and TRBV6-3, those segments were excluded. Most CMV-associated TCR beta chains appeared to be HLA-restricted in a later analysis, and the HLA associations seemed to be driven largely by CMV exposure. V-gene and J-gene trimming of TCR beta chains was associated with a missense DCLRE1C variant in a later genetic analysis, and the association was replicated in an independent cohort. Linkage disequilibrium might explain the correlated functional status among segregating V segments, but an unknown experimental factor could not be ruled out. Compared with the 666-donor mean, donors in an Asian-associated ancestry cluster had fewer N-insertions in productive TCRs, according to a later genetic analysis. In a later analysis, several top co-occurrence clusters were reported to appear linked to parvovirus B19, influenza, CMV and Epstein-Barr virus. A later analysis associated about 17,000 TCR beta sequences with specific HLA alleles at a false discovery rate of 0.05. In a later analysis, HLA-associated TCR beta chains showed more clonal expansion and lower generation probabilities than non-associated chains that were equally common. A cluster of highly shared sequence variants was judged likely to be a technical artifact of the sequencing pipeline. A further reported finding was that TCR beta sequences accurately predicted the HLA-A and HLA-B alleles for most subjects in the first cohort. The classifier was reported to diagnose cytomegalovirus status with high specificity and sensitivity in both the original and validation cohorts. In vitro tests confirmed that three of the cytomegalovirus-associated TCR beta chains recognize cytomegalovirus antigens. Most TCR sequences were observed very rarely across donors, whereas some public TCRs were present in many individuals. Broadly in line with IMGT annotations, most TCR beta V segments showed up in productive rearrangements about 87% or about 30% of the time in an earlier analysis of some 590 of the donors. Because some donors lacked HLA typing at each locus, the association tests relied only on the typed subset. This cohort had only TCR beta chains sequenced, and the lack of alpha or paired-chain data limited which features could be detected. Sequencing depth was assumed to be roughly uniform across donors in the presence/absence analyses, though that assumption may not hold. For the cohort, immune exposure information was limited to CMV serostatus. The authors suggested that the approach could potentially be generalized to other disease states and immunological phenotypes.

With regard to this clone: Its antigen is still unknown. No clone much larger than this one lies a single base away; base qualities are absent.

Receptor libraries were prepared by the immunoSEQ multiplex PCR assay. For the multiplex PCR, a mixture combining 60 forward primers for TCR Vbeta segments and 13 reverse primers for TCR Jbeta segments was used. The CDR3 region of rearranged TCR beta genes was amplified from genomic DNA with a multiplex PCR assay. The Illumina HiSeq System was used to sequence the amplified TCR beta libraries as 87-base-pair reads. The paper's processing steps were these. In a later analysis, approximately 74 million unique TCR beta chains were counted across the 650 to 750 repertoires, and roughly 10 million of these chains were shared by at least two donors. Raw reads were error-corrected and collapsed into unique sequences by a nearest-neighbor algorithm in which closely related sequences were merged to remove PCR and sequencing errors. CDR3 sequences were aligned to IMGT reference sequences to assign V, D and J gene segments. For a sequence to be retained, at least a six-nucleotide match to both a V gene segment and a J gene segment was required. A rearrangement was called productive if the CDR3 had no stop codons and remained in frame with V and J, and every other rearrangement was called non-productive. CDR3 was defined by IMGT convention, running from the second conserved V-encoded cysteine to the conserved J-encoded phenylalanine. The earlier analysis of 450 to 750 of the donors excluded any sequence lacking an unambiguous match to a single V gene segment. In an earlier analysis of approximately 500 of the donors, a V segment was called functional when productive rearrangements were above 56.7%, and segregating when the standard deviation between donors exceeded 5%. To diagnose cytomegalovirus status from the catalog of TCR beta chain sequences, a statistical classification framework was built. A later analysis assigned V and J genes by comparing TCR nucleotide sequences with IMGT/GENE-DB human TR gene sequences. The TCRdist pipeline was used in a later analysis to assign CDR3 sequences and most-parsimonious VDJ recombination scenarios. In a later analysis, every TCR beta chain was defined by the combination of its CDR3 amino acid sequence and its V-gene family, and reads without a unique V-gene family were dropped. In a later analysis, fewer than 650 highly shared, low-generation-probability nucleotide sequences were removed to address suspected cross-contamination and a sequencing artifact. In a later analysis, a clonal expansion index was calculated for each public chain from normalized within-repertoire ranks of inferred template counts. Generation probabilities in a later analysis came from a VDJ recombination model fitted to out-of-frame rearrangements, and those results were checked against IGoR. Hypergeometric tests were used in a later analysis to score TCR-TCR, TCR-HLA and TCR-CMV co-occurrence, with a repertoire-size bias correction applied to the TCR pairs. False discovery rates were estimated in a later analysis by permuting HLA or CMV assignments 20 times. In a later analysis, co-occurring TCRs were grouped using DBSCAN, and TCRdist sequence similarity was added for clustering within HLA-allele-positive subsets. For co-occurrence clustering, repertoires with fewer than 30,000 or more than 120,000 public chains were excluded, along with about five repertoires with anomalous nucleotide sharing. Sourced from immuneACCESS, this table was stored by TCRdb with only in-frame sequences that have V and J called. A share of the clones is absent; for the studies checked, an unresolved V gene accounts for under half, and the remainder has no known explanation. That table furnishes V, J and clone size, whereas the DNA furnished D and trimming. For this sample the table gives 120,000 or so clones, of which almost 85% were detected only once. The ten largest clones add up to approximately 1.5% of the sample.

In total, 666 healthy bone marrow donors made up the cohort. At the time of sampling, all cohort members were nominally healthy, though unrecorded immune exposures were likely present. The donor was CMV seronegative and was included in the group of hundreds of seronegative cohort members. A peripheral blood sample was provided by each donor, and peripheral blood mononuclear cells were used for TCR beta sequencing. Genomic DNA was extracted from the blood cell samples with the Qiagen DNeasy Blood Extraction Kit. Reading the germline V gene gives CDR1 SGDLS and CDR2 YYNGEE. The CDR3, from cysteine to phenylalanine, totals 13 residues. The retained sequence is limited to the CDR3, 39 bases, with the frame set at the first base. V is cut by 4 bases and J by 3 bases, and the space between the germline ends is 11 bases.

The chain was built from TRBV9 and TRBJ2-7, and perhaps TRBD1 as D gene, on 6 matching bases. Sample: PBMCs. The source of this sequence is a woman between 18 and 30 years old in good health and CMV-seronegative. The CDR3 region reads CASSPLTGYEQYF. The DNA sequence reads TGTGCCAGCAGCCCTCTGACAGGCTACGAGCAGTACTTC.